This T cell receptor (beta chain) was sequenced during a study of read filtering for tumor transcriptome and immune sequencing. The trim removed 6 bases at V and 7 bases at J, leaving 10 bases unmatched. The length of the CDR3 is 15 residues. Germline V gene sequence: CDR1 MNHEY, CDR2 SMNVEV (reference sequence). The library was built from roughly 400 ng RNA with molecular barcoded adaptors for alpha/delta and beta/gamma chains. Via MiXCR, TCRdb re-called the reads, giving one row per CDR3 protein. The repertoire includes 100,000 to 150,000 distinct CDR3 sequences, roughly 13% of them detected once, and 8% to 13% sits in the top ten.

The receptor's source is a donor over 35 with multiple myeloma. Material for sequencing was a population of CD138-negative cells sorted from bone marrow. The chain is built from TRBV27 and TRBJ2-2, with 8 bases fitting TRBD1. The CDR3 here is CASSPPRGRNGELFF. Here the CDR3 DNA reads TGTGCCAGCAGCCCACCCAGGGGGCGGAACGGGGAGCTGTTTTTT.